The 18 T cell receptor beta chains in this list originate from one sample, sequenced in a study of cytomegalovirus exposure and HLA in healthy donors (dated by TCRdb to about 2017). The protocol used for the library was the immunoSEQ multiplex PCR assay. The multiplex PCR relied on a mix of 60 forward primers for TCR Vbeta segments and 13 reverse primers for TCR Jbeta segments. Sourced from immuneACCESS, this table was stored by TCRdb with only in-frame sequences that have V and J called. A share of the clones is absent; for the studies checked, an unresolved V gene accounts for under half, and the remainder has no known explanation. The sample data list about 150,000 clones, and approximately 78% of these were observed just once. The ten largest clones capture more than 1.2% of the sample. The sequenced sample was PBMCs. These receptors originate from a male donor in good health and CMV-seronegative.

In its sample, this clone was seen a few times. This sequence joins TRBV12-5 and TRBJ2-7; tentatively, D is TRBD1 (6 bases). The germline CDR1 and CDR2 sequences are LGHNT and FRNRAP. CDR3 size: 15 residues. The ends were cut back, 2 bases at V and 1 base at J, with 12 bases in the middle. CDR3 sequence (DNA): TGTGCTAGTGGTTTGCTCCTCGGACAGTCCTACGAGCAGTACTTC. Its translation: CASGLLLGQSYEQYF.

The J gene is TRBJ1-5, the V gene TRBV7-8; D uncertain. The CDR3 contains 15 residues. V dropped 0 bases and J dropped 1 base, with 7 bases sitting between them. Germline V gives CDR1 SGHVS, CDR2 FQNEAQ. CDR3 protein: CASSLAGRSNQPQHF. The CDR3 nucleotides read TGTGCCAGCAGCTTAGCGGGGAGAAGCAATCAGCCCCAGCATTTT.

The chain uses TRBV5-1 and TRBJ1-2; 9 bases agree with TRBD1. This CDR3 has 15 amino acids. V trimming: 4 bases; J trimming: 5 bases; junction bases outside the gene matches: 9. Germline V gene lookup returns CDR1 SGHRS and CDR2 YFSETQ. CDR3 residues: CASSPAGQGEYGYTF. Written as DNA, the CDR3 is TGCGCCAGCAGCCCAGCGGGACAGGGAGAATATGGCTACACCTTC.

The genes are TRBV6-6 and TRBJ2-1, with a possible D match to TRBD2 (6 bases). Between the trimmed V and J ends, which lost 8 bases and 0 bases, there was a span of 11 bases. Germline V lookup: CDR1 MNHNY, CDR2 SVGAGI (reference sequence). The CDR3 covers 14 residues. The DNA for the CDR3 is TGTGCCAGCCAACGGGGGAGCTCCTACAATGAGCAGTTCTTC. Encoded protein: CASQRGSSYNEQFF.

The V gene is TRBV7-9, the J gene TRBJ2-7; a possible D gene is TRBD1 (5 bases). CDR3 length: 12 amino acids. CDR1 is SEHNR, CDR2 FQNEAQ, per germline (reference sequence). V dropped 5 bases and J dropped 7 bases, with 12 bases sitting between them. As DNA, the CDR3 is TGTGCCAGCAGCCCAACAGGTGTGGAGCAGTACTTC. This sequence encodes CASSPTGVEQYF.

The chain combines TRBV27 with TRBJ2-3; 13 nucleotides agree with TRBD2. J gave up 3 bases and V 3 bases, and 0 bases lay outside the gene matches. The CDR3 sequence is 15 residues long. CDR1 MNHEY and CDR2 SMNVEV come from the germline V gene (reference sequence). In DNA form, the CDR3 reads TGTGCCAGCAGTTTGACTAGCGGGAGGACAGATACGCAGTATTTT. This sequence encodes CASSLTSGRTDTQYF.

V is TRBV10-3 and J is TRBJ1-1, with 10 bases matching TRBD1. Germline trimming cut 6 bases from V and 1 base from J; bases unmatched to any gene: 2. Germline values: CDR1 ENHRY, CDR2 SYGVKD. This CDR3 spans 14 amino acids. The chain's CDR3 is CAISRQGANTEAFF. The CDR3 coding sequence is TGTGCCATCAGCCGACAGGGGGCGAACACTGAAGCTTTCTTT.

This chain uses TRBV5-4 with TRBJ2-1, with 7 bases that match TRBD2. The CDR3 loop spans 14 amino acids. Losses at the gene ends were 0 bases for V and 5 bases for J; bases not matched to a gene: 2. The germline gives CDR1 SGHNT, CDR2 YYREEE (reference sequence). The CDR3 reads CASSLALADNEQFF. The CDR3 region has the DNA TGTGCCAGCAGCTTGGCTCTAGCGGACAATGAGCAGTTCTTC.

The CDR3 spells CASSQDFRAGGLGEKLFF. CDR3 coding DNA: TGCGCCAGCAGCCAAGACTTCAGAGCGGGGGGGTTGGGAGAAAAACTGTTTTTT. The chain couples TRBV4-1 to TRBJ1-4; TRBD1 might be the D (5 bases). The germline V and J ends were trimmed by 0 bases and 8 bases, with 22 bases remaining between them. Germline values: CDR1 MGHRA, CDR2 YSYEKL. The CDR3 totals 18 residues.

This chain links TRBV11-2 with TRBJ2-7; 9 nucleotides match TRBD1. Germline CDR1 is SGHAT and CDR2 is FQNNGV. The CDR3 spans 15 residues. V gave up 5 bases and J gave up 5 bases; unmatched junction bases: 10. The DNA for the CDR3 is TGTGCCAGCAGCACCGGACAGGGGAGAGTTGACGAGCAGTACTTC. Translating it yields CASSTGQGRVDEQYF.

The V call is TRBV28, the J call TRBJ2-6; D uncertain. Germline lookup yields CDR1 MDHEN and CDR2 SYDVKM. CDR3 length: 15 amino acids. Trimming shortened V by 3 bases and J by 2 bases, and 8 bases separated the two germline ends. This CDR3 reads CASSFRQTGANVLTF. In nucleotides, the CDR3 is TGTGCCAGCAGTTTCCGTCAGACTGGGGCCAACGTCCTGACTTTC. Full variable domain (missing parts from reference TRBV28 and TRBJ2-6): DVKVTQSSRYLVKRTGEKVFLECVQDMDHENMFWYRQDPGLGLRLIYFSYDVKMKEKGDIPEGYSVSREKKERFSLILESASTNQTSMYLCASSFRQTGANVLTFGAGSRLTVL.

J is TRBJ2-1 and V is TRBV5-1; 9 nucleotides line up with TRBD2. The germline V gene encodes CDR1 SGHRS and CDR2 YFSETQ. The CDR3 spans 14 residues. V dropped 3 bases and J dropped 7; count of bases not matched to a gene: 5. The CDR3 sequence: CASSSVREGNEQFF. The CDR3 DNA sequence: TGCGCCAGCAGCTCCGTGCGGGAGGGGAATGAGCAGTTCTTC.

The chain couples TRBV19 to TRBJ2-5; TRBD1 aligns across 8 bases. The CDR3 sequence is 16 residues long. Germline V gives CDR1 LNHDA, CDR2 SQIVND (reference sequence). V shed 4 bases and J 5 bases; nucleotides not matched to a gene: 12. CDR3 coding DNA: TGTGCCAGTAGTAGGCCCCGGACAGGGAATCTGGAGACCCAGTACTTC. This translates into CASSRPRTGNLETQYF.

Comment on this clone: Other DNA sequences of this sample code for an identical CDR3. This chain connects TRBV5-1 to TRBJ1-1, with D unclear. V lost 0 bases and J lost 4, with 13 bases in between. This CDR3 comprises 15 residues. The germline gives CDR1 SGHRS, CDR2 YFSETQ. The DNA for the CDR3 is TGCGCCAGCAGCTTGGAGACATCCCCCGCCACTGAAGCTTTCTTT. Translated, it gives CASSLETSPATEAFF.

This clone occurred a few times. The chain has TRBV2 and TRBJ2-1; 8 bases are shared with TRBD1. The CDR3 covers 15 residues. Unmatched junction bases numbered 5, after V lost 5 bases and J lost 2 bases. Germline assignment: CDR1 SNHLY and CDR2 FYNNEI. CDR3 nucleotides: TGTGCCAGCAGTCCCGGGACAGGTCCCTACAATGAGCAGTTCTTC. Its protein product is CASSPGTGPYNEQFF.

The gene calls are TRBV5-1 and TRBJ2-3; no reliable D call. From germline, CDR1 is SGHRS and CDR2 YFSETQ. CDR3 length: 12 residues. Trimming stripped 4 bases from V and 2 bases from J, with 5 bases between. CDR3 in DNA: TGCGCCAGCAGCCCCCACACAGATACGCAGTATTTT. The encoded protein is CASSPHTDTQYF. Together with reference TRBV5-1 and TRBJ2-3, the CDR3 gives the full variable domain: KAGVTQTPRYLIKTRGQQVTLSCSPISGHRSVSWYQQTPGQGLQFLFEYFSETQRNKGNFPGRFSGRQFSNSRSEMNVSTLELGDSALYLCASSPHTDTQYFGPGTRLTVL.

This chain uses TRBV6-1 with TRBJ1-2; D is undetermined. There are 15 residues in the CDR3. The germline V gene encodes CDR1 MNHNS and CDR2 SASEGT. V lost 3 bases, J lost 2 bases, and 13 bases lay in between. The CDR3 sequence is CASSEGSSGNYGYTF. The CDR3, as DNA: TGTGCCAGCAGTGAGGGCAGCTCGGGAAACTATGGCTACACCTTC.

The V gene is TRBV6-6, the J gene TRBJ1-1; TRBD1 matches at 8 bases. The germline gives CDR1 MNHNY, CDR2 SVGAGI (reference sequence). J lost 4 bases, V lost 5 bases, and 3 bases had no gene match. The CDR3 is 13 amino acids. Here the CDR3 DNA reads TGTGCCAGCAGTCACAGGGGGGGCACTGAAGCTTTCTTT. Encoded protein: CASSHRGGTEAFF.